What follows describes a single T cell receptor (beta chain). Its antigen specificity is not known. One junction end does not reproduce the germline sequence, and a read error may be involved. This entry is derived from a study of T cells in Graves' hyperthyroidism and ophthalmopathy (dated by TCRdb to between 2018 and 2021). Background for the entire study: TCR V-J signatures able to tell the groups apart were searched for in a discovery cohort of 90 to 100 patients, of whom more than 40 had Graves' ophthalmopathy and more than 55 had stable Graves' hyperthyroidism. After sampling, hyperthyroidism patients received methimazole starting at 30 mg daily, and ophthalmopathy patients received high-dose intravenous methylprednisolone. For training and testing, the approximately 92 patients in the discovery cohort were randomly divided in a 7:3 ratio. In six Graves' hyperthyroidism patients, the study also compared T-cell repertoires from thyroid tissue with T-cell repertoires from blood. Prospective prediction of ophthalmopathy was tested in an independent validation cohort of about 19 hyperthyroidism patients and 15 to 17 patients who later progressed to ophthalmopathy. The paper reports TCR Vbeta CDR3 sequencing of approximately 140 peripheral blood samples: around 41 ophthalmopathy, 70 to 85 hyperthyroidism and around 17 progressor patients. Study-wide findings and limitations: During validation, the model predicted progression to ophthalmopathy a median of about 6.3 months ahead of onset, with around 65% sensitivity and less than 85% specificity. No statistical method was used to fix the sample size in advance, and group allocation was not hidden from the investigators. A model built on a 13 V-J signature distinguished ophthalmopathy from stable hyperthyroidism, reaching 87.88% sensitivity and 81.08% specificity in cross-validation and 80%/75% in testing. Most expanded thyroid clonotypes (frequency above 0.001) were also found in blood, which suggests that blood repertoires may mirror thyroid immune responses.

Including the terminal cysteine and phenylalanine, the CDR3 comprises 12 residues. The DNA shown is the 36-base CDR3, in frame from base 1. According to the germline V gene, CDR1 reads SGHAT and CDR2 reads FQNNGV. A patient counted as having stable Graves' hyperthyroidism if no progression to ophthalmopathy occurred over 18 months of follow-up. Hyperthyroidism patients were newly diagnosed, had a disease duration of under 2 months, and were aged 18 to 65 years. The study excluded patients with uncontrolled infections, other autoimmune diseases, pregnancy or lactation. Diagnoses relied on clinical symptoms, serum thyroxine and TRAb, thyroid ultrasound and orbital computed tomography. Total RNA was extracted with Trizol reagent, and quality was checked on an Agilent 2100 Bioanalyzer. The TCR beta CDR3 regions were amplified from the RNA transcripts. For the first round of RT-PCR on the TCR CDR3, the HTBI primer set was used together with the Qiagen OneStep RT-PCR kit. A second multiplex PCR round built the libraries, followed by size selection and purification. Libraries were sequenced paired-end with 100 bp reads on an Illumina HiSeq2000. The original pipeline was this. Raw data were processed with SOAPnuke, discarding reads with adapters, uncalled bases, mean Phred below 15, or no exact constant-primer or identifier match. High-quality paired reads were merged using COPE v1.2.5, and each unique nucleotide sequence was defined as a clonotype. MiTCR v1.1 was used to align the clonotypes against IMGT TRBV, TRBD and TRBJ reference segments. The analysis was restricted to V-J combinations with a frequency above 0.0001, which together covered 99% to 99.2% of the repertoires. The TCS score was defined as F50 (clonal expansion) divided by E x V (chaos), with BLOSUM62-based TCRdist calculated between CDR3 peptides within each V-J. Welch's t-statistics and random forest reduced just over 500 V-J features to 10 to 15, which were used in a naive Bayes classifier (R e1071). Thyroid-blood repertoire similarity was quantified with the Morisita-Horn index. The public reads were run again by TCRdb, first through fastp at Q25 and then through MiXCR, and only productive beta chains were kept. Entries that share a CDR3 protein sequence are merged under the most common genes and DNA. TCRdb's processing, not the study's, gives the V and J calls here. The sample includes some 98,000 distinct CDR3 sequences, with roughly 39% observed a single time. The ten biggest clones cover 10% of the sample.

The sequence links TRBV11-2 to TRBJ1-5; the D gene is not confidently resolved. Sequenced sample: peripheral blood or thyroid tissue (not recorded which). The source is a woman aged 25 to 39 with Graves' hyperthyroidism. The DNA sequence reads TGTGCCAGCAGCCAAGATCGGGAGCCCCAGCGTTTT. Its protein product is CASSQDREPQRF. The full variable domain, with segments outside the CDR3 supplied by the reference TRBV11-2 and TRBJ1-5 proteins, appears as EAGVAQSPRYKIIEKRQSVAFWCNPISGHATLYWYQQILGQGPKLLIQFQNNGVVDDSQLPKDRFSAERLKGVDSTLKIQPAKLEDSAVYLCASSQDREPQRFGDGTRLSIL.